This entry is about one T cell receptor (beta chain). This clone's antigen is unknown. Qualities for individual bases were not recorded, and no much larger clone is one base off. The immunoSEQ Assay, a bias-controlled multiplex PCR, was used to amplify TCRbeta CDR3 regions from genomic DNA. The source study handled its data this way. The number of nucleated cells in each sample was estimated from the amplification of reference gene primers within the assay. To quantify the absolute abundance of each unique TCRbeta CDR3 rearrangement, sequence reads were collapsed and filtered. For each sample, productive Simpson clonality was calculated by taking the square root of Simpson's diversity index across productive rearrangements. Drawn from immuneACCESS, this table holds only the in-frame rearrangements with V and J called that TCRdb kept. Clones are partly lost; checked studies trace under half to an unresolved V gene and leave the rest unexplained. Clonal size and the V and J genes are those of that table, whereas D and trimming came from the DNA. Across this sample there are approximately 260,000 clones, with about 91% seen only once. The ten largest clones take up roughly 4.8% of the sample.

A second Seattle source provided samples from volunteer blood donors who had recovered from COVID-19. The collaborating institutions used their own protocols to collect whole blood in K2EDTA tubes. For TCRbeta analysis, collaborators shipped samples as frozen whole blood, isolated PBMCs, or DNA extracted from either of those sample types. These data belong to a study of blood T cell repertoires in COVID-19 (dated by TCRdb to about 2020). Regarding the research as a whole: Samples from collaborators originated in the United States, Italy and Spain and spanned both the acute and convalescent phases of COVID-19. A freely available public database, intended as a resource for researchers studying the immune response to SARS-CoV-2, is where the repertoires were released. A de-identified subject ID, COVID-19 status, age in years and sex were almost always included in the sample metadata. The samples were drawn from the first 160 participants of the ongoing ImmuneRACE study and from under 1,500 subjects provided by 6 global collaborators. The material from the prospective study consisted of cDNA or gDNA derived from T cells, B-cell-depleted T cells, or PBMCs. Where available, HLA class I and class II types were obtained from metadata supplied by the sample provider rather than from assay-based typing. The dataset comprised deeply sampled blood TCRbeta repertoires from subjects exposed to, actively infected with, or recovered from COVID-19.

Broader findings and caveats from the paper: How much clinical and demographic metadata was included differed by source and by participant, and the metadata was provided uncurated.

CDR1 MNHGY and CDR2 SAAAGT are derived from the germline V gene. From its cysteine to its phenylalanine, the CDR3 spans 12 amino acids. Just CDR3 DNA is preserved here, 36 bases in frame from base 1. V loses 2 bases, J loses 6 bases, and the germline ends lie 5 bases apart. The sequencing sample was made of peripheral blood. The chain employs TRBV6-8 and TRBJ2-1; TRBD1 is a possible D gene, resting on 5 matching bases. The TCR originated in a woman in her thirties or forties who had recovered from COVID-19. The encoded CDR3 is CASSYRGNEQFF. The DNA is TGTGCCAGCAGTTACAGGGGCAATGAGCAGTTCTTC.